Each of the 23 T cell receptor beta chains below was sequenced from the same sample in a study of CD8 T cells in ankylosing spondylitis. General study results and limits: Among TCR beta sequences, a motif of several highly homologous variants appeared characteristic of ankylosing spondylitis blood.

TCRdb re-analysed the 5' RACE reads in MiXCR, keeping a single row per CDR3 protein. Found here are hundreds of thousands of distinct CDR3 sequences, roughly 13% of them singletons; the top ten hold approximately 6.3%. Their target antigens are unknown. Material for sequencing was blood, either unsorted or a sorted T cell fraction (not recorded which). These receptors were collected from a male donor with ankylosing spondylitis.

DNA of the CDR3: TGTGCCAGCAGCTTTGGACCGGCCACGGGGGAGCTGTTTTTT. This sequence encodes CASSFGPATGELFF. The chain uses TRBV7-8 and TRBJ2-2, with D unresolved. Germline V gene lookup returns CDR1 SGHVS and CDR2 FQNEAQ. The CDR3 runs 14 residues. The ends were cut back, 3 bases at V and 8 bases at J, with 13 bases in the middle.

The chain has TRBV18 and TRBJ1-4; tentative D call: TRBD1 (6 bases). This CDR3 is built from 15 residues. Trimming removed 3 bases from V and 8 bases from J, with 16 bases in between. The germline gives CDR1 KGHSH, CDR2 LQKENI. CDR3 residues: CASSPEQGPSEKLFF. The CDR3 nucleotides are TGTGCCAGCTCACCTGAACAGGGTCCCAGCGAAAAACTGTTTTTT.

This chain's CDR3 is CASSFLGATNEKLFF. The CDR3 DNA is TGTGCCAGCAGTTTCTTGGGGGCCACTAATGAAAAACTGTTTTTT. This sequence joins TRBV27 and TRBJ1-4; D perhaps matches TRBD1 (6 bases). CDR3 length equals 15 residues. Germline CDR1 reads MNHEY; CDR2 reads SMNVEV (reference sequence). V was cut by 3 bases and J by 2 bases, with 10 bases left in between.

The V and J genes are TRBV21-1 and TRBJ2-7. TRBV21-1 is flagged as a pseudogene. The CDR3 loop spans 16 amino acids. For the CDR3, the DNA is TGTGCCAGCAGCAAAGGACTGGGCAGGTCGTCCTACGAGCAGTACGTC. Protein: CASSKGLGRSSYEQYV.

The V and J genes are TRBV3-1 and TRBJ2-4, with 11 bases fitting TRBD1. V gave up 4 bases and J gave up 8 bases; unmatched junction bases: 7. CDR3 length equals 15 residues. CDR1 is LGHDT and CDR2 is YNNKEL in the germline V gene (reference sequence). CDR3 nucleotides: TGTGCCAGCAGCCCCCGGGACAGGGGGAATGACATTCAGTACTTC. Protein: CASSPRDRGNDIQYF.

The chain couples TRBV3-1 to TRBJ1-1, with D possibly TRBD1 on 5 matching bases. Germline V gene lookup returns CDR1 LGHDT and CDR2 YNNKEL (reference sequence). The CDR3 totals 13 residues. V was pared by 4 bases and J by 10 bases, with 16 bases between. Here the CDR3 DNA reads TGTGCCAGCAGCCTACAGGTTGGACTCGGAGCTTTCTTT. Translation gives CASSLQVGLGAFF. Full variable domain (missing parts from reference TRBV3-1 and TRBJ1-1): DTAVSQTPKYLVTQMGNDKSIKCEQNLGHDTMYWYKQDSKKFLKIMFSYNNKELIINETVPNRFSPKSPDKAHLNLHINSLELGDSAVYFCASSLQVGLGAFFGQGTRLTVV.

The gene calls are TRBV5-1 and TRBJ2-3, with D maybe TRBD2 (6 bases). Trimming removed 2 bases from V and 2 bases from J, with 9 bases in between. This CDR3 has 14 residues. Germline V lookup: CDR1 SGHRS, CDR2 YFSETQ. This chain's CDR3 is CASSFPGDTDTQYF. CDR3 DNA: TGCGCCAGCAGCTTCCCGGGAGACACAGATACGCAGTATTTT.

V gene TRBV20-1 combines with J gene TRBJ2-1; D remains ambiguous. Trimming took off 3 bases at V and 4 bases at J, with 7 bases between the two ends. Germline V gene sequence: CDR1 DFQATT, CDR2 SNEGSKA (reference sequence). This CDR3 is 12 amino acids long. The CDR3, as DNA: TGCAGTGCTAGTACCCTGTACAATGAGCAGTTCTTC. Its protein is CSASTLYNEQFF.

This chain uses TRBV20-1 with TRBJ2-3, with D tentatively TRBD1 or TRBD2 (5 bases each). The CDR3 extends over 17 amino acids. Germline V lookup: CDR1 DFQATT, CDR2 SNEGSKA (reference sequence). The V gene lost 3 bases and the J gene lost 2 bases, with 21 bases spanning the gap. The CDR3 bases are TGCAGTGCTAGCCTCGTTACCGGGACCCTCCTCACAGATACGCAGTATTTT. Protein sequence: CSASLVTGTLLTDTQYF.

This chain uses TRBV5-1 with TRBJ1-3; D unresolved. Germline loops: CDR1 SGHRS, CDR2 YFSETQ. The V end lost 4 bases, the J end lost 2 bases, and 7 bases lay between the germline ends. This CDR3 contains 13 residues. As DNA, the CDR3 is TGCGCCAGCAGCACTGAAGCTGGAAACACCATATATTTT. Translation gives CASSTEAGNTIYF.

DNA of the CDR3: TGTGCCAGCAACCCTCTAGCGGGGTCCTACAATGAGCAGTTCTTC. Encoded protein: CASNPLAGSYNEQFF. The chain employs TRBV12-3 or TRBV12-4 and TRBJ2-1; 9 bases fit TRBD2. This CDR3 has 15 amino acids. The V gene end was trimmed by 7 bases and the J gene end by 1 base; junction bases not matched to a gene: 5.

Details on this clonotype: Possible read error: a much larger clone is one base away. The gene calls are TRBV19 and TRBJ2-1; 7 bases fit TRBD2. This CDR3 is 14 amino acids long. Per the germline V gene, CDR1 is LNHDA and CDR2 is SQIVND (reference sequence). After removal of 1 base from V and 5 bases from J, the junction contained 2 bases not matched to a gene. The CDR3 bases are TGTGCCAGTAGTATAGGGCTAGCGGACAATGAGCAGTTCTTC. It encodes CASSIGLADNEQFF. Combining the CDR3 with reference TRBV19 and TRBJ2-1 gives the whole variable domain DGGITQSPKYLFRKEGQNVTLSCEQNLNHDAMYWYRQDPGQGLRLIYYSQIVNDFQKGDIAEGYSVSREKKESFPLTVTSAQKNPTAFYLCASSIGLADNEQFFGPGTRLTVL.

The chain recombines TRBV12-5 with TRBJ1-1; D is possibly TRBD1 (6 bases). This CDR3 contains 15 residues. CDR1 and CDR2 from the germline V gene are LGHNT and FRNRAP. V was shortened by 1 base and J by 1 base, with 10 bases between the two germline ends. The CDR3 protein is CASGLGLGGNTEAFF. DNA of the CDR3: TGTGCTAGTGGTTTGGGCCTAGGGGGGAACACTGAAGCTTTCTTT.

This clonotype showed up many times. The rearrangement links TRBV10-2 to TRBJ1-6; D is perhaps TRBD1 (6 bases). The CDR3 sequence is 13 residues long. Germline V CDR1 and CDR2: WSHSY, SAAADI. Trimming shortened V by 10 bases and J by 7 bases, and 14 bases separated the two germline ends. This CDR3 is CATSRGENSPLHF. The CDR3 nucleotides read TGCGCCACCTCTAGGGGGGAGAATTCACCCCTCCACTTT.

This clonotype was seen at least ten times. This chain connects TRBV12-3 or TRBV12-4 to TRBJ2-6; 10 positions match TRBD1. CDR3 length equals 15 residues. Trimming removed 4 bases from V and 8 bases from J; junction bases left unmatched: 5. CDR3 coding DNA: TGTGCCAGCAGTTCCCGGGACAGGGGTACCAACGTCCTGACTTTC. This sequence encodes CASSSRDRGTNVLTF.

This clonotype has ten or more counts. The V and J genes are TRBV12-3 or TRBV12-4 and TRBJ2-1; 7 nucleotides line up with TRBD2. Trimming cost V 5 bases and J 12 bases; bases outside gene matches: 10. The CDR3 is made up of 13 amino acids. The CDR3 loop reads CASSLVHPGGQFF. For the CDR3, the DNA is TGTGCCAGCAGTCTAGTTCACCCGGGAGGGCAGTTCTTC.

V and J are TRBV11-3 and TRBJ2-5; D unresolved. The ends were cut back, 1 base at V and 0 bases at J, with 3 bases in the middle. CDR1 and CDR2 (germline): SGHNT, YENEEA. This CDR3 comprises 13 residues. The CDR3 DNA is TGTGCCAGCAGCTTAGCCTACCAAGAGACCCAGTACTTC. Protein: CASSLAYQETQYF. Complete variable domain (other parts from reference TRBV11-3 and TRBJ2-5): EAGVVQSPRYKIIEKKQPVAFWCNPISGHNTLYWYLQNLGQGPELLIRYENEEAVDDSQLPKDRFSAERLKGVDSTLKIQPAELGDSAVYLCASSLAYQETQYFGPGTRLLVL.

This clonotype has just a few counts. V is TRBV20-1 and J is TRBJ2-3; 9 nucleotides agree with TRBD2. The CDR3 totals 16 residues. Per the germline V gene, CDR1 is DFQATT and CDR2 is SNEGSKA (reference sequence). With 0 bases clipped from V and 0 bases from J, the junction kept 4 bases outside the gene matches. The CDR3 reads CSAREASGISTDTQYF. DNA for the CDR3: TGCAGTGCTAGAGAGGCTAGCGGGATTAGCACAGATACGCAGTATTTT.

This chain connects TRBV20-1 to TRBJ2-5; 7 bases agree with TRBD2. Per germline, CDR1 DFQATT and CDR2 SNEGSKA (reference sequence). This CDR3 comprises 14 residues. Trimming cost V 0 bases and J 5 bases; bases outside gene matches: 6. CDR3 DNA sequence: TGCAGTGCTAGAGACCGGAGGGGAGGGGAGACCCAGTACTTC. Protein sequence: CSARDRRGGETQYF.

The chain combines TRBV5-1 with TRBJ2-3; D is undetermined. The CDR3 is 13 amino acids. Germline CDR1 SGHRS, CDR2 YFSETQ. The V end lost 7 bases, the J end lost 0 bases, and 9 bases lay between the germline ends. In DNA form, the CDR3 reads TGCGCCAGCGGCACTCTTAGCACAGATACGCAGTATTTT. Its protein product is CASGTLSTDTQYF.

This clonotype is a singleton in its sample. The chain combines TRBV6-1 with TRBJ2-7, with 9 bases aligning to TRBD2. CDR1 MNHNS and CDR2 SASEGT come from the germline V gene. The V gene end was trimmed by 3 bases and the J gene end by 3 bases; junction bases not matched to a gene: 0. There are 13 residues in the CDR3. The DNA of the CDR3 is TGTGCCAGCAGTGAGCGGGAGGGCTACGAGCAGTACGTC. Protein: CASSEREGYEQYV.

The table lists this clonotype with a few counts. The rearrangement joins TRBV5-6 to TRBJ2-3; 14 nucleotides agree with TRBD2. The CDR3 loop spans 19 amino acids. Germline CDR1 is SGHDT and CDR2 is YYEEEE. Trimming at V came to 4 bases and at J to 4 bases, leaving 14 bases not matched to a gene. The chain's CDR3 is CASSTRLAGGPSGADTQYF. The DNA for the CDR3 is TGTGCCAGCAGCACCCGACTAGCGGGAGGGCCCTCGGGGGCAGATACGCAGTATTTT.

This chain uses TRBV20-1 with TRBJ2-1; TRBD2 matches at 13 bases. Germline values: CDR1 DFQATT, CDR2 SNEGSKA (reference sequence). V shed 5 bases, J shed 10 bases, and the junction held 8 bases outside the gene matches. The CDR3 runs 14 residues. CDR3: CSASLAGGPREQFF. For the CDR3, the DNA is TGCAGTGCTTCACTAGCGGGAGGGCCTCGGGAGCAGTTCTTC.